The source of this TCR beta chain is a study of memory CD4+ T cells and cytomegalovirus serostatus. Study details: This sample comes from healthy Belgian adults, under 10 CMV seropositive, 20 to 25 seronegative.

Profiled with immunoSEQ multiplex PCR; TCRdb holds only in-frame clones, not every one. The sample has some 50,000 clones, around 78% seen once. Germline V lookup: CDR1 SNHLY, CDR2 FYNNEI. The CDR3 runs to 18 residues. The junction had 13 bases not matched to a gene; V was cut back by 2 bases and J by 8 bases. As to this clone: Its specificity is unknown.

Single viable CD3+CD4+CD8-CD45RO+ cells were sorted as the memory CD4+ T cells. Donors' CMV status reflects serum IgG against pp150, pp28, p38, p52. Positive selection with CD4 microbeads enriched total CD4+ T cells. Findings and limits, study-wide: Of 150 to 200 reported CMV TCRbeta sequences, 65 to 85 were found in memory CD4+ repertoires.

The origin of this receptor is an adult in good health and CMV-seronegative. Source material: memory CD4+ T cells from blood. The V gene is TRBV2, the J gene TRBJ2-4; 12 bases align to TRBD1. The CDR3 coding sequence is TGTGCCAGCAGTGAATTTTTTTTGGGACAGGGGGCTAATTACATTCAGTACTTC. Residues: CASSEFFLGQGANYIQYF.